This TCR beta chain was recorded in a study of blood T cell repertoires in COVID-19. In the study overall: Samples representing acute and convalescent COVID-19 were sourced from the United States, Italy and Spain. PBMCs, B-cell-depleted T cells, or T cells provided the cDNA or gDNA that made up the material.

The Seattle site enrolled patients during active infection and followed them longitudinally. Original data processing: Counts of nucleated cells, estimated from reference gene primer amplification, were obtained. Generated by immunoSEQ multiplex PCR, the TCRdb table keeps only in-frame clones and is missing some. The V and J calls and the clone size are those of that table, but D and trimming were determined from the DNA. The sample lists fewer than 250,000 clones; 80% to 90% were seen once. This clone was observed a single time. This CDR3 comprises 13 residues. Germline V gene data show CDR1 as LNHDA and CDR2 as SQIVND (reference sequence). The trim removed 4 bases at V and 4 bases at J, leaving 3 bases unmatched.

This receptor was taken from an elderly woman with COVID-19, enrolled during active disease. The sequencing input was peripheral blood. This chain links TRBV19 with TRBJ2-5; TRBD1 matches at 7 bases. DNA for the CDR3: TGTGCCAGTAGTAGAAACAGGGGAGAGACCCAGTACTTC. Protein sequence: CASSRNRGETQYF.